This entry lists 14 T cell receptor beta chains sequenced from one sample in a study of shared clonotypes between healthy human individuals. Profiled with immunoSEQ multiplex PCR; TCRdb holds only in-frame clones, not every one. The sample has about 1.5 million clones; roughly 96% are singletons. Sequenced: naive CD4+ T cells sorted from blood. As to subset: CD45RA+ positively selected. Every receptor here comes from a man younger than 40 in good health.

The chain recombines TRBV14 with TRBJ1-1, with D possibly TRBD1 on 6 matching bases. Trimming left V 1 base short and J 5 bases short, with 11 bases between. Germline CDR1 is SGHDN and CDR2 is FVKESK. CDR3 length equals 14 residues. Written as DNA, the CDR3 is TGTGCCAGCAGCCAAGTCCGGGGGCGGACTGAAGCTTTCTTT. This sequence encodes CASSQVRGRTEAFF.

The genes are TRBV5-4 and TRBJ2-5; 10 bases fit TRBD2. CDR1 is SGHNT, CDR2 YYREEE, per germline (reference sequence). V lost 0 bases, J lost 5 bases, and 7 bases stayed unmatched. This CDR3 has 16 amino acids. DNA of the CDR3: TGTGCCAGCAGCTTGGATGCGCCTAGCGGGAGTGAGACCCAGTACTTC. Translation gives CASSLDAPSGSETQYF. Full variable domain (rest looked up from reference TRBV5-4 and TRBJ2-5): ETGVTQSPTHLIKTRGQQVTLRCSSQSGHNTVSWYQQALGQGPQFIFQYYREEENGRGNFPPRFSGLQFPNYSSELNVNALELDDSALYLCASSLDAPSGSETQYFGPGTRLLVL.

The chain is built from TRBV6-1 and TRBJ2-7; D remains unclear. Per the germline V gene, CDR1 is MNHNS and CDR2 is SASEGT. V gave up 4 bases and J gave up 13 bases, with 11 bases separating them. The CDR3 extends over 10 amino acids. CDR3 nucleotide sequence: TGTGCCAGCAGTGTTAGGACCCTTTACTTC. Protein: CASSVRTLYF.

This chain connects TRBV10-3 to TRBJ2-1, with unresolved D. This CDR3 is built from 15 residues. The V gene lost 10 bases and the J gene lost 8 bases, with 24 bases spanning the gap. The V gene's germline CDR1 is ENHRY and CDR2 SYGVKD. DNA for the CDR3: TGTGCCACCAAAGAACGGGCTGCCGGTGAAGATGAGCAGTTCTTC. Amino acids: CATKERAAGEDEQFF.

V is TRBV5-1 and J is TRBJ2-5; possible D gene TRBD1, 5 bases. Germline CDR1 and CDR2: SGHRS and YFSETQ. The CDR3 loop spans 16 amino acids. Trimming took 0 bases from V and 2 from J, leaving 14 bases between them. CDR3 DNA: TGCGCCAGCAGCTTGGGGCAGGGTTTGGGACAAGAGACCCAGTACTTC. It encodes CASSLGQGLGQETQYF. The variable domain in full, with the rest retrieved from reference TRBV5-1 and TRBJ2-5, is KAGVTQTPRYLIKTRGQQVTLSCSPISGHRSVSWYQQTPGQGLQFLFEYFSETQRNKGNFPGRFSGRQFSNSRSEMNVSTLELGDSALYLCASSLGQGLGQETQYFGPGTRLLVL.

Points on this clone: Other nucleotide sequences from this sample produce the same CDR3. V usage is TRBV4-3 and J usage is TRBJ2-6; D call uncertain. CDR1 LGHNA and CDR2 YSLEER come from the germline V gene. The CDR3 has 16 amino acids. V lost 1 base, J lost 1 base, and 8 bases lay in between. CDR3: CASSQAPSSGANVLTF. DNA for the CDR3: TGCGCCAGCAGCCAAGCTCCCAGTTCTGGGGCCAACGTCCTGACTTTC.

J is TRBJ2-5 and V is TRBV29-1; TRBD1 matches 7 bases. This CDR3 region has 12 residues. V was pared by 7 bases and J by 4 bases, with 6 bases of the junction left unmatched. Germline loops: CDR1 SQVTM, CDR2 ANQGSEA. The chain's CDR3 is CSAKTGSETQYF. The CDR3 DNA reads as TGCAGCGCGAAGACAGGGTCAGAGACCCAGTACTTC.

This clone appeared a few times. The chain couples TRBV19 to TRBJ2-2; TRBD1 matches at 8 bases. This CDR3 contains 13 residues. V gave up 4 bases and J gave up 7 bases; unmatched junction bases: 2. The germline gives CDR1 LNHDA, CDR2 SQIVND (reference sequence). The CDR3 DNA sequence: TGTGCCAGTAGTAAGGACAGGGTCGGGGAGCTGTTTTTT. Its protein product is CASSKDRVGELFF.

The rearrangement uses TRBV7-9 and TRBJ1-3; weak D call: TRBD1 (5 bases). The germline CDR1 and CDR2 sequences are SEHNR and FQNEAQ (reference sequence). This CDR3 spans 16 amino acids. The V and J ends lost 4 bases and 2 bases respectively, with 15 bases between them. CDR3 protein: CASSSLSTAAGNTIYF. As DNA, the CDR3 is TGTGCCAGCAGCTCCCTCTCGACAGCTGCTGGAAACACCATATATTTT.

This chain links TRBV5-4 with TRBJ1-4; 7 bases are shared with TRBD1. This CDR3 contains 15 residues. CDR1 SGHNT and CDR2 YYREEE come from the germline V gene (reference sequence). J was trimmed by 5 bases and V by 4 bases; bases with no gene match: 8. The CDR3 protein is CASSLRRDRNEKLFF. In DNA form, the CDR3 reads TGTGCCAGCAGCCTCCGCCGGGACAGAAATGAAAAACTGTTTTTT.

This chain connects TRBV13 to TRBJ2-7; D is perhaps TRBD1 or TRBD2 (5 bases each). V dropped 5 bases and J dropped 1 base, with 15 bases sitting between them. Germline CDR1 is PRHDT and CDR2 is FYEKMQ (reference sequence). The CDR3 totals 15 residues. The CDR3 sequence: CASSTTGTDSYEQYF. The CDR3 nucleotides read TGTGCCAGCAGCACCACCGGGACGGATTCCTACGAGCAGTACTTC.

The chain is built from TRBV10-3 and TRBJ2-5; D unclear. Deletions cut 6 bases from V and 2 bases from J, with 7 bases between. CDR1 ENHRY and CDR2 SYGVKD come from the germline V gene. The CDR3 runs to 12 residues. The CDR3, as DNA: TGTGCCATCAGGGGTGGGCAAGAGACCCAGTACTTC. It yields the protein CAIRGGQETQYF.

V gene TRBV5-1 combines with J gene TRBJ2-1; 7 bases match TRBD1. The CDR3 length is 18 residues. Trimming at V came to 5 bases and at J to 7 bases, leaving 21 bases not matched to a gene. Germline V gene sequence: CDR1 SGHRS, CDR2 YFSETQ. CDR3 sequence: CASRMAIGQVPRRNEQFF. DNA of the CDR3: TGCGCCAGCAGGATGGCGATCGGACAGGTTCCGCGGAGGAATGAGCAGTTCTTC.

The chain recombines TRBV7-2 with TRBJ2-4, with D uncertain. Trimming left V 5 bases short and J 2 bases short, with 7 bases between. Germline CDR1 and CDR2: SGHTA and FQGNSA. The length of the CDR3 is 13 residues. The DNA for the CDR3 is TGTGCCAGCAGCCGCGCATCCAAAAACATTCAGTACTTC. Protein: CASSRASKNIQYF.